This T cell receptor (beta chain) was sequenced in a study of early T cells in non-severe SARS-CoV-2 infection. Study-level information: Sequencing of bulk RNA from unsorted whole blood was done, without chain pairing. Points from the study as a whole: A preference for anti-spike CD8 responses marked VDJdb matching, which missed private and CD4 specificities.

Attached unique molecular identifiers marked individual cDNA molecules. Each CDR3 protein is one row after TCRdb ran MiXCR on the 5' RACE reads. Of roughly 50,000 distinct CDR3 sequences listed, just over 8% are singletons. With respect to this clonotype: Its specificity is unknown.

V gave up 7 bases and J gave up 6 bases, with 7 bases separating them. The CDR3 is made up of 11 amino acids. V and J are TRBV12-3 or TRBV12-4 and TRBJ1-3, with D uncertain. This receptor was taken from an adult who was a healthcare worker with PCR-confirmed SARS-CoV-2 infection or an uninfected control (not recorded which). Sequenced sample: whole blood. The DNA for the CDR3 is TGTGCCAGCATGGAAGTAAACACCATATATTTT. Its protein product is CASMEVNTIYF.